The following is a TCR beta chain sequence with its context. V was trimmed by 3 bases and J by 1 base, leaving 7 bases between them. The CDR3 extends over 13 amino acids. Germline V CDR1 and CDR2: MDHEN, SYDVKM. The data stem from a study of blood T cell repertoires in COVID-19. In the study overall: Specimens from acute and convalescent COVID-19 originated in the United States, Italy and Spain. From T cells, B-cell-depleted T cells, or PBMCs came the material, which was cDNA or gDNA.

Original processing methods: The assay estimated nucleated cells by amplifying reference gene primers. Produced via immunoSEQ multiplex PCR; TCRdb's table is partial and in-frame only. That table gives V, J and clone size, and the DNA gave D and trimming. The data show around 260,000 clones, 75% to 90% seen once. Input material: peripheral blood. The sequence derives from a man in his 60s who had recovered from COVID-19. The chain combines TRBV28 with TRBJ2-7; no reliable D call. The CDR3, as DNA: TGTGCCAGCAGTTTGACTTCGTCCTACGAGCAGTACTTC. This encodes CASSLTSSYEQYF.